This T cell receptor beta chain was found in a study of blood T cell repertoires in COVID-19. Study summary: From T cells, B-cell-depleted T cells, or PBMCs came the material, which was cDNA or gDNA.

CDR1 and CDR2 from the germline V gene are KGHSH and LQKENI. With 0 bases clipped from V and 3 bases from J, the junction kept 5 bases outside the gene matches. This CDR3 is built from 16 residues. Assignments of participants to cohorts depended upon their own reported clinical history. The method was immunoSEQ multiplex PCR; TCRdb's version includes in-frame clones alone and lacks a portion of them. The sample has approximately 300,000 clones, 85% seen once; the top ten hold about 2%. V usage is TRBV18 and J usage is TRBJ2-1; 7 bases line up with TRBD1. The sequencing sample was made of PBMCs or T cells enriched from blood (not recorded which). The sequence was collected from a woman aged 25-40 years who had been exposed to COVID-19. The CDR3 coding sequence is TGTGCCAGCTCACCACCTACAGGGGACGGCTACAATGAGCAGTTCTTC. Encoded protein: CASSPPTGDGYNEQFF.